Below, 21 T cell receptor beta chains from the same sample are listed, as sequenced in a study of molecular identifiers for immune sequencing clone quantification (dated by TCRdb to 2017 to 2018). The library was made by PCR. Sequencing was carried out with an Illumina HiSeq 4000. TCRdb's own reprocessing of the public reads used fastp at Q25 and MiXCR and kept productive beta chains. Entries that share a CDR3 protein sequence are merged under the most common genes and DNA. This sample lists 70,000 to 90,000 distinct CDR3 sequences; about 21% were detected once. The ten largest clones take up 0.85% to 1.2% of the sample. Source material: naive CD8+ T cells from blood, with Jurkat cell RNA spiked in. The label giving this sample's cell subset or site can be read as: FACS-sorted CD8+CD4-CCR7+CD45RA+ naive T cells. These receptors were taken from a human donor in good health. Some libraries in this study had Jurkat cell RNA spiked in.

This clonotype showed up many times. The chain links TRBV12-3 or TRBV12-4 to TRBJ2-5; 7 positions match TRBD1. The junction had 8 bases not matched to a gene; V was cut back by 8 bases and J by 2 bases. The CDR3 runs 14 residues. The CDR3 DNA sequence: TGTGCCAGCGTTGTAACAGGGGTTCAAGAGACCCAGTACTTC. It encodes CASVVTGVQETQYF.

The table lists this clonotype with a few counts. This sequence joins TRBV28 and TRBJ2-7, with no clear D. The CDR3 runs 13 residues. V lost 1 base, J lost 5 bases, and 9 bases lay in between. The germline V gene has CDR1 MDHEN and CDR2 SYDVKM. The CDR3 DNA is TGTGCCAGCAGTTTATCGACTCTCGACGAGCAGTACTTC. This encodes CASSLSTLDEQYF.

This clonotype was seen only a few times. The V gene is TRBV20-1, the J gene TRBJ2-7; a weak D match, TRBD2 (7 bases). V lost 2 bases and J lost 3, with 17 bases in between. Germline V CDR1 and CDR2: DFQATT, SNEGSKA (reference sequence). The CDR3 sequence is 15 residues long. Written as DNA, the CDR3 is TGCAGTGCTAGATTTGTCGTCGGGGGGCACTACGAGCAGTACTTC. Its translation is CSARFVVGGHYEQYF.

This clonotype was observed at least ten times. The chain links TRBV7-2 to TRBJ2-7; 7 nucleotides line up with TRBD1. In germline, CDR1 is SGHTA, CDR2 FQGNSA. CDR3 size: 14 residues. J gave up 4 bases and V 2 bases, and 5 bases lay outside the gene matches. The CDR3, as DNA: TGTGCCAGCAGCTTACCAGGGGGTGTTTACGAGCAGTACTTC. Translated, it gives CASSLPGGVYEQYF.

The chain combines TRBV6-5 with TRBJ2-5; TRBD2 might be the D (5 bases). CDR3 size: 14 residues. Germline V gene lookup returns CDR1 MNHEY and CDR2 SVGAGI. V shed 7 bases and J shed 1 base, with 13 bases lying between them. The CDR3 loop reads CASTSGLTQETQYF. The CDR3 DNA sequence: TGTGCCAGCACATCCGGACTCACCCAAGAGACCCAGTACTTC.

Many counts were recorded for this clonotype. This rearrangement joins TRBV4-3 to TRBJ2-1, with TRBD2 matching 9 bases. Germline V gene lookup returns CDR1 LGHNA and CDR2 YSLEER. Losses at the gene ends were 1 base for V and 4 bases for J; bases not matched to a gene: 2. The CDR3 loop spans 15 amino acids. The CDR3 DNA follows: TGCGCCAGCAGCCAAGTGCTAGCGGGGTACAATGAGCAGTTCTTC. Amino acid sequence: CASSQVLAGYNEQFF.

The V gene is TRBV19, the J gene TRBJ1-5; no clear D. Between the trimmed V and J ends, which lost 3 bases and 1 base, there was a span of 10 bases. The CDR3 length is 15 residues. Germline V lookup: CDR1 LNHDA, CDR2 SQIVND (reference sequence). The CDR3 loop is CASSIGSESNQPQHF. The DNA for the CDR3 is TGTGCCAGTAGTATTGGGTCTGAAAGCAATCAGCCCCAGCATTTT.

The table lists this clonotype with many counts. This sequence joins TRBV9 and TRBJ2-4; no clear D. The V end lost 4 bases, the J end lost 6 bases, and 5 bases lay between the germline ends. Germline V gene lookup returns CDR1 SGDLS and CDR2 YYNGEE. This CDR3 spans 11 amino acids. As DNA, the CDR3 is TGTGCCAGCAGCCCAGGAAACATTCAGTACTTC. It translates to CASSPGNIQYF.

This rearrangement joins TRBV29-1 to TRBJ2-4, with 9 positions matching TRBD1. The CDR3 contains 14 residues. Germline CDR1 is SQVTM and CDR2 is ANQGSEA. The trim removed 6 bases at V and 3 bases at J, leaving 6 bases unmatched. CDR3 DNA: TGCAGCGTGGGCGGGACAGGGAGCAAAAACATTCAGTACTTC. This sequence encodes CSVGGTGSKNIQYF.

The gene calls are TRBV4-1 and TRBJ1-5; D gene unclear. V lost 1 base, J lost 2 bases, and 12 bases lay in between. The V gene's germline CDR1 is MGHRA and CDR2 YSYEKL. This CDR3 is built from 16 residues. For the CDR3, the DNA is TGCGCCAGCAGCCAAGTCGTCGGGGATCGCAATCAGCCCCAGCATTTT. It encodes CASSQVVGDRNQPQHF.

The table lists this clonotype with many counts. The V and J genes are TRBV30 and TRBJ2-5, with a weak D call TRBD2 (6 bases). There are 13 residues in the CDR3. V lost 2 bases and J lost 1, with 8 bases in between. The germline CDR1 and CDR2 sequences are GTSNPN and SVGIG (reference sequence). The CDR3 DNA reads as TGTGCCTGGAGTCCGACTAGCCAAGAGACCCAGTACTTC. It is translated as CAWSPTSQETQYF.

In this sample, this clonotype turned up many times. The J gene is TRBJ2-5, the V gene TRBV6-5; tentative D call: TRBD1 (6 bases). The CDR3 is made up of 13 amino acids. V was shortened by 2 bases and J by 5 bases, with 9 bases between the two germline ends. The V gene's germline CDR1 is MNHEY and CDR2 SVGAGI. CDR3 nucleotides: TGTGCCAGCAGTTACCTAAGGGGGGAGACCCAGTACTTC. This translates into CASSYLRGETQYF.

This clonotype was seen many times. The V and J genes are TRBV10-2 and TRBJ2-5; the D gene is possibly TRBD2 (5 bases). Trimming took off 3 bases at V and 1 base at J, with 9 bases between the two ends. Germline CDR1 reads WSHSY; CDR2 reads SAAADI. This CDR3 is 14 amino acids long. The CDR3 sequence is CASSEGGPQETQYF. CDR3 bases: TGCGCCAGCAGTGAAGGAGGTCCCCAAGAGACCCAGTACTTC.

The sample holds many counts of this clonotype. The V and J genes are TRBV29-1 and TRBJ2-3; perhaps TRBD2 as D (6 bases). V dropped 0 bases and J dropped 4 bases, with 14 bases sitting between them. The germline gives CDR1 SQVTM, CDR2 ANQGSEA. CDR3 size: 15 residues. The CDR3 region is CSVEEGTSTPDTQYF. The CDR3 DNA reads TGCAGCGTTGAAGAAGGGACTTCAACCCCAGATACGCAGTATTTT.

This clonotype was seen only a few times. The genes are TRBV30 and TRBJ1-5; unclear D gene. The CDR3 runs 12 residues. Trimming removed 6 bases from V and 10 bases from J, with 16 bases in between. Per germline, CDR1 GTSNPN and CDR2 SVGIG (reference sequence). The CDR3 sequence: CACSVGPSPQHF. In DNA, the CDR3 is TGTGCCTGCTCCGTCGGCCCGTCCCCCCAGCATTTT.

This clonotype was recorded at least ten times. The J gene is TRBJ2-7, the V gene TRBV4-1, with 9 bases that match TRBD1. From germline, CDR1 is MGHRA and CDR2 YSYEKL. V gave up 4 bases and J gave up 7 bases; unmatched junction bases: 8. CDR3 length: 14 residues. CDR3 nucleotide sequence: TGCGCCAGCAGCCGAGTACAGGGGGCGAGGGAGCAGTACTTC. Its protein product is CASSRVQGAREQYF.

The CDR3 loop is CSARMASDSSDTQYF. Written as DNA, the CDR3 is TGCAGTGCTAGAATGGCTAGCGATTCCTCAGATACGCAGTATTTT. The V and J genes are TRBV20-1 and TRBJ2-3; D might be TRBD2 (6 bases). Between the trimmed V and J ends, which lost 2 bases and 4 bases, there was a span of 16 bases. The germline V gene encodes CDR1 DFQATT and CDR2 SNEGSKA (reference sequence). The CDR3 is 15 residues long.

This chain links TRBV25-1 with TRBJ2-7, with D maybe TRBD1 (5 bases). This CDR3 has 12 amino acids. V lost 3 bases and J lost 6, with 9 bases in between. Per germline, CDR1 MGHDK and CDR2 SYGVNS. The CDR3, as DNA: TGTGCCAGCAGTGAGCAGGGTCCCGAGCAGTACTTC. Residues: CASSEQGPEQYF.

This clonotype has at least ten counts. The rearrangement joins TRBV7-9 to TRBJ2-3, with D possibly called TRBD1 or TRBD2 (5 bases each). Germline V gene sequence: CDR1 SEHNR, CDR2 FQNEAQ (reference sequence). The CDR3 is 14 residues long. The germline V and J ends were trimmed by 5 bases and 0 bases, with 9 bases remaining between them. The CDR3 sequence is CASSPGPSTDTQYF. For the CDR3, the DNA is TGTGCCAGCAGCCCGGGACCGAGCACAGATACGCAGTATTTT.

This clonotype appeared a few times. The V and J genes are TRBV27 and TRBJ2-7; TRBD1 or TRBD2 may be the D gene (6 bases each). Germline lookup yields CDR1 MNHEY and CDR2 SMNVEV (reference sequence). Between the trimmed V and J ends, which lost 2 bases and 3 bases, there was a span of 14 bases. The CDR3 consists of 15 residues. The CDR3 DNA is TGTGCCAGCAGTTTAGGTGGGGGGCGCATCTACGAGCAGTACTTC. It codes for CASSLGGGRIYEQYF.

This chain uses TRBV3-1 with TRBJ2-3; 7 bases are shared with TRBD2. Germline V lookup: CDR1 LGHDT, CDR2 YNNKEL (reference sequence). There are 18 residues in the CDR3. After removal of 3 bases from V and 3 bases from J, the junction contained 15 bases not matched to a gene. CDR3 DNA sequence: TGTGCCAGCAGCCATAATCGGGGGGACCTGGTTATAACAGATACGCAGTATTTT. This sequence encodes CASSHNRGDLVITDTQYF.